The clone carrying this T cell receptor (beta chain) has only a few counts. As yet, its antigen is unknown. The entry originates in a study of beta chain features in type 1 diabetes. The whole isolated RNA underwent reverse transcription, so sequencing captured expressed TCRB transcripts. Naive, central memory and regulatory T cell samples averaged around 4 million immunoSEQ reads each. Here immunoSEQ multiplex PCR was the method, and the copy in TCRdb shows in-frame clones only, minus some. The data contain approximately 170,000 clones, 7.5% to 8.5% of them seen just once; the ten biggest clones take up approximately 0.5%. Looked up from germline, CDR1 is MNHNS and CDR2 is SASEGT. Trimming cost V 2 bases and J 0 bases; bases outside gene matches: 2. The CDR3 is 15 residues long. General study points: Type 1 diabetes patients had moderately but significantly shorter TCRB CDR3s in all four CD4+ subsets. In type 1 diabetes patients, VDJ junctions had fewer insertions; deletions at these junctions were more frequent.

One heparinised draw of blood, averaging roughly 110 mL, came from each donor. A CD45RO/CCR7/CD25/CD127/CD95/CD27 panel sorted naive, central memory, regulatory and stem cell-like memory CD4+ cells. The sequence derives from a man between 18 and 29 years old with type 1 diabetes. The V call is TRBV6-1, the J call TRBJ2-7; 9 bases are a match to TRBD2. The sample taken for sequencing was central memory CD4+ T cells from blood. The DNA for the CDR3 is TGTGCCAGCAGTGAAAGCGGGGGGTCCTCCTACGAGCAGTACTTC. It translates to CASSESGGSSYEQYF.